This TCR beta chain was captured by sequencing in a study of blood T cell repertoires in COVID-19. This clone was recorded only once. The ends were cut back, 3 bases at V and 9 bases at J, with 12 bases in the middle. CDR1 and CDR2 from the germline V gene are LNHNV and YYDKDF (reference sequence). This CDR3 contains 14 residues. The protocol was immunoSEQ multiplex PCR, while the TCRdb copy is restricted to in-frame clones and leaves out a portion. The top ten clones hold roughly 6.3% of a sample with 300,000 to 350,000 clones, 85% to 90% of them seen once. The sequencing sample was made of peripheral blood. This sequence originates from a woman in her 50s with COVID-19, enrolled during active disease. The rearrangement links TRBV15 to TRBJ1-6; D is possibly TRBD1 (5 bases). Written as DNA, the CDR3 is TGTGCCACCAGCAGGGCAGGGTTCGGTTCACCCCTCCACTTT. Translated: CATSRAGFGSPLHF.